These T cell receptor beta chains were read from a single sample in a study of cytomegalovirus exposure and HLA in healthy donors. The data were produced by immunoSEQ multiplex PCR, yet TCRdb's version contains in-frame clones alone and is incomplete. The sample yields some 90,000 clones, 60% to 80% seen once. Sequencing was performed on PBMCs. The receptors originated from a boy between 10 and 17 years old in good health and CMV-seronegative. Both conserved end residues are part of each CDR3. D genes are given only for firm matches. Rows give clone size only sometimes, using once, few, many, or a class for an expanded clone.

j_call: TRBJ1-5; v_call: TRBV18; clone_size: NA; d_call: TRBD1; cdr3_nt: TGTGCCAGCTCACCAAGGACAGGTAGCAATCAGCCCCAGCATTTT; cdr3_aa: CASSPRTGSNQPQHF
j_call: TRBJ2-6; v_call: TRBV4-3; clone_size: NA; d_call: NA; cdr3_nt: TGCGCCAGCAGCCCTGCAGGGGTCTCTGGGGCCAACGTCCTGACTTTC; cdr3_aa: CASSPAGVSGANVLTF
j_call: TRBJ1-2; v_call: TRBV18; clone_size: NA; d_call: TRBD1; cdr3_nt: TGTGCCAGCTCTATCTACCGGACAGGGACGTATGGCTACACCTTC; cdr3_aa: CASSIYRTGTYGYTF
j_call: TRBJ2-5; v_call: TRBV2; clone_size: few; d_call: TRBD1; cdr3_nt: TGTGCCAGCAGCCCTGGGACAGGGGGTTTGCAGACCCAGTACTTC; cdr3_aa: CASSPGTGGLQTQYF
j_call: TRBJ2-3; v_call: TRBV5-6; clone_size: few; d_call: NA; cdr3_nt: TGTGCCAGCAGCTTGTGGTGGAGGACAGATACGCAGTATTTT; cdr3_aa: CASSLWWRTDTQYF
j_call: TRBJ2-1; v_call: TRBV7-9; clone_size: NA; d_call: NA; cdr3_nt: TGTGCCAGCTCGCTGAGCTCCTACAATGAGCAGTTCTTC; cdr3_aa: CASSLSSYNEQFF
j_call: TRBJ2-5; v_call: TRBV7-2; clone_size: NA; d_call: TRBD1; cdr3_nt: TGTGCCAGCAGCTTAAACGGACAGGGTGAGACCCAGTACTTC; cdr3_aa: CASSLNGQGETQYF
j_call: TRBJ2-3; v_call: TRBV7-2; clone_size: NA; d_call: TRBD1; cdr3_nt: TGTGCCAGCAGCTTTGACAGGGCTAATCAAGATACGCAGTATTTT; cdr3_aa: CASSFDRANQDTQYF
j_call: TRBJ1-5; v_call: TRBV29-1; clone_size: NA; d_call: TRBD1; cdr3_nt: TGCAGCGTTTGGGGACAGGCGGGTCAGCCCCAGCATTTT; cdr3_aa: CSVWGQAGQPQHF
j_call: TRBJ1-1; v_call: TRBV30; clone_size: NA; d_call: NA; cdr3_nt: TGTGCCTCAACCAGGGGAAGGGACACTGAAGCTTTCTTT; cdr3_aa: CASTRGRDTEAFF
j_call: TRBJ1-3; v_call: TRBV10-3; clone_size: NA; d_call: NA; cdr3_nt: TGTGCCATCAGTGAGTCGAATCCCGGCTCTGGAAACACCATATATTTT; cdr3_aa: CAISESNPGSGNTIYF
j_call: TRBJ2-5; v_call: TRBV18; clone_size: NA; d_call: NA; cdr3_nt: TGTGCCAGCTCACCCCCAGACTACTACCAAGAGACCCAGTACTTC; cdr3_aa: CASSPPDYYQETQYF
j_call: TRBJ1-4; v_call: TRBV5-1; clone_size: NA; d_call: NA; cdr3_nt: TGCGCCAGCAGCCCAGGATACAATGAAAAACTGTTTTTT; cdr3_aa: CASSPGYNEKLFF
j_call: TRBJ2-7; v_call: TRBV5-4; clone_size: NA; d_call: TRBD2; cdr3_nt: TGTGCCAGCAGCCCTAGGACTAGCTACGAGCAGTACTTC; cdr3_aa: CASSPRTSYEQYF
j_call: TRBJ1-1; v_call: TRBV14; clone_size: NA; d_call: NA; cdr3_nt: TGTGCCAGCAGCCAAGATTACGGGACTGGAGCTTTCTTT; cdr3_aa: CASSQDYGTGAFF
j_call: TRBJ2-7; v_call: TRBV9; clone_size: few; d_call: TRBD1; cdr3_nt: TGTGCCAGCAGCGTAGAGGGCGCAGGGGGCGAGGAGCAGTACTTC; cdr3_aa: CASSVEGAGGEEQYF
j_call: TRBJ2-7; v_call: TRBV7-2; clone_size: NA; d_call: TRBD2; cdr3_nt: TGTGCCAGCAGCTTAATACGGGGGGACGAGCAGTACTTC; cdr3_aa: CASSLIRGDEQYF
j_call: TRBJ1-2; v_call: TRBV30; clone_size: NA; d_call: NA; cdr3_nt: TGTGCCTGGAGGGAGGTCGGGGAGGGCTACACCTTC; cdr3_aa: CAWREVGEGYTF
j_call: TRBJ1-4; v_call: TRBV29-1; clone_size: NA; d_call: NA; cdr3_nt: TGCAGCGTGCAGGGGACCACACCAACTAATGAAAAACTGTTTTTT; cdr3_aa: CSVQGTTPTNEKLFF
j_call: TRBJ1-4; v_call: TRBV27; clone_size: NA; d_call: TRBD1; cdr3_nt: TGTGCCAGCAGTTACAGGGGTGGTGAAAAACTGTTTTTT; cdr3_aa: CASSYRGGEKLFF
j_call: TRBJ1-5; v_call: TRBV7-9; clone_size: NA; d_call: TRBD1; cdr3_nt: TGTGCCAGCAGCACGGGACAGGGAAATCAGCCCCAGCATTTT; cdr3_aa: CASSTGQGNQPQHF
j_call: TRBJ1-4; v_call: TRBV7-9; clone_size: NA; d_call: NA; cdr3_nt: TGTGCCAGCAGCCCCTACCCCATGGGGGGTAAAAATGAAAAACTGTTTTTT; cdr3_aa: CASSPYPMGGKNEKLFF
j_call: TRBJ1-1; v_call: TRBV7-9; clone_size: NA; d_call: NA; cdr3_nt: TGTGCCAGCAGCTGGGGGGGGAACACTGAAGCTTTCTTT; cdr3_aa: CASSWGGNTEAFF
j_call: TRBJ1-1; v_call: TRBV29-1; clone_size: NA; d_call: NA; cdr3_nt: TGCAGCGTGGTCATCCAGAACCCTGAAGCTTTCTTT; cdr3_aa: CSVVIQNPEAFF
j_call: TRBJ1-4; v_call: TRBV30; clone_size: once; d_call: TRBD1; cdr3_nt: TGTGCCTGGAGGGAGGGACAGGGGGTAGTTGAAAAACTGTTTTTT; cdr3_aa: CAWREGQGVVEKLFF